This record looks at one TCR beta chain sequence and its context. This record comes from a study of PD-1 blockade in classical Hodgkin lymphoma. Per germline, CDR1 LGHNA and CDR2 YSLEER. This CDR3 has 14 residues. V was pared by 1 base and J by 7 bases, with 3 bases of the junction left unmatched. The method was immunoSEQ multiplex PCR; TCRdb's version includes in-frame clones alone and lacks a portion of them. The sample shows 6,800 or so clones, 75% to 85% of them seen only once. Every single patient, without exception, relapsed after autologous stem cell transplantation, and brentuximab vedotin exposure varied.

The chain uses TRBV4-3 and TRBJ2-1; 8 bases fit TRBD2. The sequencing here drew on peripheral blood mononuclear cells (PBMCs), taken before the second cycle of nivolumab. This TCR derives from a human donor with classical Hodgkin lymphoma. CDR3 coding DNA: TGCGCCAGCAGCCAAGCGGGAGGGCCGAATGAGCAGTTCTTC. This encodes CASSQAGGPNEQFF.